This T cell receptor (beta chain) comes out of a study of T cell responses to AZD1222 COVID-19 vaccine. General observations from the study: Every sample of the repertoires postdated the peak T cell response. Vaccination with two AZD1222 doses was followed by a rise in Spike-specific TCR breadth and depth.

The method was immunoSEQ multiplex PCR; TCRdb's version includes in-frame clones alone and lacks a portion of them. This table holds more than 100,000 clones, less than 90% found once. This clone has just a few counts. What it binds is not known. This clonotype was sampled from an adult in good health. The sequences come from peripheral blood, collected on day 0 of AZD1222 vaccination.

The CDR3 DNA is TGTGCCAGCAGTGAAGCGCTTCAGGGAAACTCACCCCTCCACTTT. Residues: CASSEALQGNSPLHF. The rearrangement uses TRBV2 and TRBJ1-6, with D possibly being TRBD1 (5 bases). Germline lookup yields CDR1 SNHLY and CDR2 FYNNEI. The CDR3 is made up of 15 amino acids. Trimming cost V 0 bases and J 10 bases, with 13 bases left between them.